A single sample gave rise to the 24 T cell receptor beta chains below, sequenced in a study of cytomegalovirus exposure and HLA in healthy donors. The PCR was carried out with 60 Vbeta primers and 13 Jbeta primers. Profiling relied on immunoSEQ multiplex PCR, and the TCRdb table lists in-frame clones only, not all of them. The data show 150,000 to 200,000 clones, 75% to 85% seen once. Sequences were obtained from PBMCs. These receptors came from a girl under 10 years old in good health and CMV-seropositive.

The count of this clone is one. V is TRBV30 and J is TRBJ1-6; D possibly corresponds to TRBD1 (5 bases). V lost 3 bases and J 0 bases, leaving 15 bases between the germline ends. The CDR3 has 17 residues. Germline CDR1 reads GTSNPN; CDR2 reads SVGIG (reference sequence). The CDR3 spells CAWSYDSVSSYNSPLHF. DNA of the CDR3: TGTGCCTGGAGCTACGACAGCGTAAGCTCCTATAATTCACCCCTCCACTTT.

The V gene is TRBV25-1, the J gene TRBJ2-7; D is possibly TRBD2 (6 bases). The ends were cut back, 1 base at V and 0 bases at J, with 10 bases in the middle. Germline V gene lookup returns CDR1 MGHDK and CDR2 SYGVNS. This CDR3 has 15 amino acids. The CDR3 region is CASSESRGLSYEQYF. In nucleotides, the CDR3 is TGTGCCAGCAGTGAATCGCGGGGCCTCTCCTACGAGCAGTACTTC.

The chain links TRBV2 to TRBJ2-7; 9 nucleotides line up with TRBD1. V shed 6 bases, J shed 5 bases, and the junction held 5 bases outside the gene matches. Germline CDR1 reads SNHLY; CDR2 reads FYNNEI. The CDR3 spans 13 residues. The CDR3 is CASSTDRGNEQYF. CDR3 sequence (DNA): TGTGCCAGCAGCACGGACAGGGGAAACGAGCAGTACTTC. The full variable domain, with the rest looked up from reference TRBV2 and TRBJ2-7, is EPEVTQTPSHQVTQMGQEVILRCVPISNHLYFYWYRQILGQKVEFLVSFYNNEISEKSEIFDDQFSVERPDGSNFTLKIRSTKLEDSAMYFCASSTDRGNEQYFGPGTRLTVT.

This sequence joins TRBV19 and TRBJ1-1; possible D gene TRBD1, 5 bases. Trimming shortened V by 0 bases and J by 1 base, and 12 bases separated the two germline ends. Per germline, CDR1 LNHDA and CDR2 SQIVND (reference sequence). This CDR3 region has 16 residues. This CDR3 is CASSIERDAWNTEAFF. The DNA of the CDR3 is TGTGCCAGTAGTATAGAGCGGGACGCATGGAACACTGAAGCTTTCTTT.

The chain carries TRBV12-5 and TRBJ1-1; TRBD1 might be the D (6 bases). Trimming stripped 3 bases from V and 4 bases from J, with 18 bases between. The CDR3 covers 16 residues. Germline V gene sequence: CDR1 LGHNT, CDR2 FRNRAP. The CDR3 DNA is TGTGCTAGTGGTTTCGCCCCCGAGGGGGGGAGCACTGAAGCTTTCTTT. Its protein is CASGFAPEGGSTEAFF.

The chain recombines TRBV5-1 with TRBJ1-4; D is unresolved. The V gene's germline CDR1 is SGHRS and CDR2 YFSETQ. Trimming took 5 bases from V and 4 from J, leaving 9 bases between them. This CDR3 spans 13 amino acids. CDR3 loop: CASRDSVNEKLFF. In DNA form, the CDR3 reads TGCGCCAGCAGGGACTCCGTTAATGAAAAACTGTTTTTT.

The chain combines TRBV5-1 with TRBJ2-1, with a tentative D call TRBD2 (5 bases). CDR1 and CDR2 from the germline V gene are SGHRS and YFSETQ. With 6 bases removed from V and 1 base from J, the gap between germline ends came to 8 bases. The length of the CDR3 is 13 residues. The CDR3 sequence: CASNTGSYNEQFF. The CDR3 nucleotides are TGCGCCAGCAACACGGGGTCCTACAATGAGCAGTTCTTC.

This clone has only a few counts. V gene TRBV2 combines with J gene TRBJ2-2; tentatively, D is TRBD1 (6 bases). This CDR3 spans 14 amino acids. Germline values: CDR1 SNHLY, CDR2 FYNNEI. V shed 3 bases and J shed 5 bases, with 10 bases lying between them. The CDR3 region has the DNA TGTGCCAGCAGTGAGGGAAGGGGGACCGGGGAGCTGTTTTTT. It encodes CASSEGRGTGELFF.

The V gene is TRBV29-1, the J gene TRBJ2-1; 8 nucleotides line up with TRBD1. V lost 7 bases and J lost 2; bases outside the gene matches: 7. The germline CDR1 and CDR2 sequences are SQVTM and ANQGSEA. The CDR3 runs 14 residues. This CDR3 is CSATTGVAYNEQFF. The CDR3 DNA follows: TGCAGCGCCACGACAGGGGTTGCCTACAATGAGCAGTTCTTC.

V usage is TRBV19 and J usage is TRBJ2-1; perhaps TRBD1 as D (6 bases). Trimming stripped 8 bases from V and 10 bases from J, with 15 bases between. The V gene's germline CDR1 is LNHDA and CDR2 SQIVND (reference sequence). The CDR3 is 12 residues long. The CDR3 DNA is TGTGCCAGTCGCACAGGGTCAGGGGAGCAGTTCTTC. It translates to CASRTGSGEQFF.

There are a few counts of this clone. The rearrangement uses TRBV5-8 and TRBJ1-2; 7 bases map to TRBD1. The V segment lost 4 bases and the J segment 4 bases; nucleotides outside the gene matches: 7. This CDR3 contains 14 residues. From germline, CDR1 is SGHTS and CDR2 YDEGEE. CDR3 DNA sequence: TGTGCCAGCAGCCAGACAGGGTTGGGCTATGGCTACACCTTC. Amino acids: CASSQTGLGYGYTF.

V and J are TRBV30 and TRBJ1-1; no clear D gene. The germline V gene encodes CDR1 GTSNPN and CDR2 SVGIG (reference sequence). The V end lost 2 bases, the J end lost 1 base, and 8 bases lay between the germline ends. The CDR3 extends over 13 amino acids. CDR3 sequence: CAWSPTGNTEAFF. In DNA, the CDR3 is TGTGCCTGGAGTCCCACCGGGAACACTGAAGCTTTCTTT.

The gene calls are TRBV28 and TRBJ1-4; D is possibly TRBD1 (5 bases). Looked up from germline, CDR1 is MDHEN and CDR2 is SYDVKM. The CDR3 has 13 amino acids. The ends were cut back, 1 base at V and 5 bases at J, with 5 bases in the middle. Here the CDR3 DNA reads TGTGCCAGCAGTTTATCAGGGAATGAAAAACTGTTTTTT. Protein sequence: CASSLSGNEKLFF.

This clone was detected once. V gene TRBV11-1 combines with J gene TRBJ2-7; TRBD1 aligns across 10 bases. The CDR3 is made up of 15 amino acids. Per germline, CDR1 SGHAT and CDR2 FQDESV (reference sequence). V shed 1 base and J 5 bases; nucleotides not matched to a gene: 5. The CDR3 nucleotides are TGTGCCAGCAGCTTAGTTGGGACAGGGGTCCACGAGCAGTACTTC. This translates into CASSLVGTGVHEQYF.

This clone was found a few times. The chain carries TRBV6-5 and TRBJ1-1; D remains ambiguous. Germline-derived CDR1 and CDR2 are MNHEY and SVGAGI. The CDR3 consists of 16 residues. Trimming stripped 0 bases from V and 1 base from J, with 12 bases between. This CDR3 is CASSYSRWNSNTEAFF. The CDR3 coding sequence is TGTGCCAGCAGTTACTCGAGGTGGAATTCGAACACTGAAGCTTTCTTT.

V is TRBV29-1 and J is TRBJ1-2, with TRBD1 identical over 9 bases. This CDR3 region has 12 residues. The germline V gene encodes CDR1 SQVTM and CDR2 ANQGSEA. V shed 7 bases, J shed 8 bases, and the junction held 8 bases outside the gene matches. The CDR3 is CSGQTDRGGYTF. In DNA form, the CDR3 reads TGCAGCGGGCAGACGGACAGGGGAGGCTACACCTTC.

This clone was seen only once. V and J are TRBV10-3 and TRBJ1-2, with D perhaps TRBD1 (6 bases). This CDR3 contains 14 residues. Germline CDR1 is ENHRY and CDR2 is SYGVKD. V was trimmed by 3 bases and J by 1 base, leaving 9 bases between them. The CDR3 nucleotides are TGTGCCATCAGTGACTCGGGACATAACTATGGCTACACCTTC. Its translation: CAISDSGHNYGYTF.

This chain links TRBV6-5 with TRBJ1-1; D call uncertain. Germline V gene sequence: CDR1 MNHEY, CDR2 SVGAGI. Trimming cost V 2 bases and J 7 bases, with 14 bases left between them. The CDR3 contains 14 residues. The CDR3 sequence: CASSYAPRVSEAFF. DNA of the CDR3: TGTGCCAGCAGTTACGCCCCCCGTGTGAGTGAAGCTTTCTTT.

The rearrangement links TRBV6-1 to TRBJ1-1; D might be TRBD1 (5 bases). Trimming took off 7 bases at V and 1 base at J, with 16 bases between the two ends. Germline V CDR1 and CDR2: MNHNS, SASEGT. The CDR3 spans 15 residues. The CDR3 region has the DNA TGTGCCAGCACAGTCAGTAACAGGAGGAACACTGAAGCTTTCTTT. Residues: CASTVSNRRNTEAFF.

This chain links TRBV15 with TRBJ1-2, with TRBD1 identical over 8 bases. The CDR3 extends over 15 amino acids. After removal of 0 bases from V and 6 bases from J, the junction contained 6 bases not matched to a gene. Germline loops: CDR1 LNHNV, CDR2 YYDKDF (reference sequence). CDR3 in amino acids: CATSRDLTGANGYTF. The CDR3 DNA sequence: TGTGCCACCAGCAGAGACCTGACAGGGGCGAATGGCTACACCTTC.

This clone has a handful of counts. This chain joins TRBV5-4 and TRBJ1-2; TRBD1 is a possible D gene (6 bases). The CDR3 has 13 residues. Germline CDR1 SGHNT, CDR2 YYREEE (reference sequence). V lost 9 bases, J lost 2 bases, and 14 bases lay in between. As DNA, the CDR3 is TGTGCCACCGCCATGGACAGCAACTATGGCTACACCTTC. This gives the protein CATAMDSNYGYTF.

The chain combines TRBV5-6 with TRBJ2-7; tentative D call: TRBD2 (5 bases). The CDR3 has 16 residues. Per germline, CDR1 SGHDT and CDR2 YYEEEE. V was cut by 3 bases and J by 3 bases, with 19 bases left in between. CDR3 in amino acids: CASSWGRTERRYEQYF. The CDR3, as DNA: TGTGCCAGCAGCTGGGGTAGGACTGAGCGCCGCTACGAGCAGTACTTC.

This rearrangement joins TRBV2 to TRBJ1-1, with 7 bases identical to TRBD1. V dropped 4 bases and J dropped 4; count of bases not matched to a gene: 6. The CDR3 has 14 amino acids. From germline, CDR1 is SNHLY and CDR2 FYNNEI. The CDR3 DNA is TGTGCCAGCAGTGTAGAACAGGGGTCCACTGAAGCTTTCTTT. Translation gives CASSVEQGSTEAFF.

The V call is TRBV7-2, the J call TRBJ2-2; 9 positions agree with TRBD1. CDR1 SGHTA and CDR2 FQGNSA come from the germline V gene. V was clipped by 2 bases and J by 4 bases; unmatched bases: 8. This CDR3 is 17 amino acids long. The CDR3 coding sequence is TGTGCCAGCAGCTTAACAGGGGGCAGTTCGGTCACCGGGGAGCTGTTTTTT. Residues: CASSLTGGSSVTGELFF.